These T cell receptor beta chains were read from a single sample in a study of vaccination and CD4 T cells after COVID-19. Each CDR3 protein gets one entry after TCRdb re-called the PCR reads with MiXCR. The table lists approximately 3,600 distinct CDR3 sequences, approximately 30% of them singletons, with about 30% in the top ten. These receptors lack a known antigen. Sequencing was performed on CD4+ T cells from blood, cultured in vitro. All receptors come from a human donor who had recovered from COVID-19. Both conserved end residues are part of each CDR3. Each record gives: D gene, V gene, clone size, J gene, CDR3 DNA, CDR3 protein. D genes are given only for firm matches. Rows give clone size only sometimes, using once, few, many, or a class for an expanded clone.

d_call: NA; v_call: TRBV5-1; clone_size: NA; j_call: TRBJ2-5; cdr3_nt: TGCGCCAGCAGCAAGGACAGTCCCCACCAAGAGACCCAGTACTTC; cdr3_aa: CASSKDSPHQETQYF
d_call: TRBD1; v_call: TRBV18; clone_size: large; j_call: TRBJ2-3; cdr3_nt: TGTGCCAGCACGATGGGACAGGGGAACACAGATACGCAGTATTTT; cdr3_aa: CASTMGQGNTDTQYF
d_call: NA; v_call: TRBV6-5; clone_size: once; j_call: TRBJ1-6; cdr3_nt: TGTGCCAGCAGTTCAGATATTACCCCCTCTGCCTTGGCGGCCCTCCACTTT; cdr3_aa: CASSSDITPSALAALHF
d_call: NA; v_call: TRBV2; clone_size: NA; j_call: TRBJ2-1; cdr3_nt: TGTGCCACCTCCGCCAGCGAGGGTTACAATGAGCAGTCCTTC; cdr3_aa: CATSASEGYNEQSF
d_call: TRBD1; v_call: TRBV6-1; clone_size: NA; j_call: TRBJ1-5; cdr3_nt: TGTGCCAGCAGCCCAGCACAGGGGCTTCAGCCCCAGCATTTT; cdr3_aa: CASSPAQGLQPQHF
d_call: TRBD1; v_call: TRBV30; clone_size: medium-sized; j_call: TRBJ1-2; cdr3_nt: TGTGCCTGGAGTCTAGGACAGGGACATGGCTACACCTTC; cdr3_aa: CAWSLGQGHGYTF
d_call: TRBD2; v_call: TRBV9; clone_size: NA; j_call: TRBJ2-5; cdr3_nt: TGTGCCAGCAGCGCGATCGGGACTAGCGGGCAAGAGACCCAGTACTTC; cdr3_aa: CASSAIGTSGQETQYF
d_call: NA; v_call: TRBV6-1; clone_size: few; j_call: TRBJ2-7; cdr3_nt: TGTGCCAGCAGTGATGGGGCGTCGGACTACGAGCAGTACTTC; cdr3_aa: CASSDGASDYEQYF
d_call: NA; v_call: TRBV7-2; clone_size: large; j_call: TRBJ1-5; cdr3_nt: TGTGCCAGCGCCATGAGTGGCAATCAGCCCCAGCATTTT; cdr3_aa: CASAMSGNQPQHF
d_call: NA; v_call: TRBV24-1; clone_size: medium-sized; j_call: TRBJ1-4; cdr3_nt: TGTGCCACCAACATGTCCGTACGGACAGCGAATGAAAAACTGTTTTTT; cdr3_aa: CATNMSVRTANEKLFF
d_call: NA; v_call: TRBV12-3/TRBV12-4; clone_size: NA; j_call: TRBJ2-2; cdr3_nt: TGTACCAGCAGCCTCGGCGGGCGGGAGCTGTTTTTT; cdr3_aa: CTSSLGGRELFF
d_call: NA; v_call: TRBV30; clone_size: medium-sized; j_call: TRBJ1-5; cdr3_nt: TGTGCCTGGAGTCGTTCGGAAGGACTGCTAATGCATTTT; cdr3_aa: CAWSRSEGLLMHF
d_call: TRBD1; v_call: TRBV30; clone_size: few; j_call: TRBJ2-7; cdr3_nt: TGTGCCTGGAGCGACAGGGGCTTTGACGAGCAGTACTTC; cdr3_aa: CAWSDRGFDEQYF
d_call: NA; v_call: TRBV29-1; clone_size: NA; j_call: TRBJ2-5; cdr3_nt: TGCAGCGGCAACAGATTAGGGGGGTTCGAGACCCAGTACTTC; cdr3_aa: CSGNRLGGFETQYF
d_call: TRBD1; v_call: TRBV6-1; clone_size: NA; j_call: TRBJ2-2; cdr3_nt: TGTGCCAGCAGTCTACCGGGACAGGGAAGCGGGGAGCTGTTTTTT; cdr3_aa: CASSLPGQGSGELFF
d_call: NA; v_call: TRBV6-5; clone_size: hyperexpanded; j_call: TRBJ1-1; cdr3_nt: TGTGCCAGCAGTTACTCTGAGCTTAACACTGAAGCTTTCTTT; cdr3_aa: CASSYSELNTEAFF
d_call: TRBD1; v_call: TRBV5-8; clone_size: few; j_call: TRBJ1-5; cdr3_nt: TGTGCCAGCAGCTTCGCAGGGGGCGGCTTCCCTTTAGAGCCCCAGCATTTT; cdr3_aa: CASSFAGGGFPLEPQHF
d_call: NA; v_call: TRBV11-2; clone_size: NA; j_call: TRBJ1-6; cdr3_nt: TGTGCCAGCAGCTTAGTTCGAGCACCCCTCCACTTT; cdr3_aa: CASSLVRAPLHF
d_call: NA; v_call: TRBV14; clone_size: few; j_call: TRBJ1-2; cdr3_nt: TGTGCCAGCAGCCTTTGGGGGACACCAACTAACTATGGCTACACCTTC; cdr3_aa: CASSLWGTPTNYGYTF
d_call: NA; v_call: TRBV27; clone_size: few; j_call: TRBJ1-1; cdr3_nt: TGTGCCAGCAGTACCCGCACGGCGAACACTGAAGCTTTCTTT; cdr3_aa: CASSTRTANTEAFF
d_call: NA; v_call: TRBV5-1; clone_size: NA; j_call: TRBJ1-1; cdr3_nt: TGCGCCAGCAGCTTGGCCAGTCGGGGGACTGAAGCTTTCTTT; cdr3_aa: CASSLASRGTEAFF
d_call: NA; v_call: TRBV2; clone_size: NA; j_call: TRBJ2-5; cdr3_nt: TGTGCCAGCAGTTTTGTTGGGGCGGGGCAAGAGACCCAGTACTTC; cdr3_aa: CASSFVGAGQETQYF
d_call: NA; v_call: TRBV28; clone_size: few; j_call: TRBJ2-5; cdr3_nt: TGTGCCAGCAGTTTAGTAGGTGCGGAGACCCAGTACTTC; cdr3_aa: CASSLVGAETQYF
d_call: NA; v_call: TRBV15; clone_size: medium-sized; j_call: TRBJ1-5; cdr3_nt: TGTGCCACCAGCAGGAAAGGCAATCAGCCCCAGCATTTT; cdr3_aa: CATSRKGNQPQHF
d_call: NA; v_call: TRBV2; clone_size: NA; j_call: TRBJ2-1; cdr3_nt: TGTGCCAGCAGGTCAAGGGTCTACAATGAGCAGTTCTTC; cdr3_aa: CASRSRVYNEQFF
d_call: TRBD1; v_call: TRBV6-5; clone_size: NA; j_call: TRBJ1-6; cdr3_nt: TGTGCCAGCAGTTCCGACAGGGGGGCAGGCTCACCCCTCCACTTT; cdr3_aa: CASSSDRGAGSPLHF
d_call: NA; v_call: TRBV20-1; clone_size: NA; j_call: TRBJ2-3; cdr3_nt: TGCAGTGCTAGAGCGAGTTCGGCTCCGGATACGCAGTATTTT; cdr3_aa: CSARASSAPDTQYF
d_call: TRBD2; v_call: TRBV10-3; clone_size: NA; j_call: TRBJ2-1; cdr3_nt: TGTGCCATCAGGGGACTAGCGGTTGAGCAGTTCTTC; cdr3_aa: CAIRGLAVEQFF
d_call: NA; v_call: TRBV7-9; clone_size: NA; j_call: TRBJ2-1; cdr3_nt: TGTGCCAGCAGCTCAACAGGTCGCCGGTGGAATGAGCAGTTCTTC; cdr3_aa: CASSSTGRRWNEQFF
d_call: NA; v_call: TRBV20-1; clone_size: NA; j_call: TRBJ1-1; cdr3_nt: TGCAGTGCTACTGGACAGTTGAACACTGAAGCTTTCTTT; cdr3_aa: CSATGQLNTEAFF
d_call: NA; v_call: TRBV7-6; clone_size: NA; j_call: TRBJ1-6; cdr3_nt: TGTGCCAGCAGCTTATCCGGACCTATCTATAATTCACCCCTCCACTTT; cdr3_aa: CASSLSGPIYNSPLHF
d_call: TRBD2; v_call: TRBV6-4; clone_size: NA; j_call: TRBJ2-3; cdr3_nt: TGTGCCAGCAGCGACGGACTAGGGGATACGCAGTATTTT; cdr3_aa: CASSDGLGDTQYF
d_call: NA; v_call: TRBV5-1; clone_size: few; j_call: TRBJ1-1; cdr3_nt: TGCGCCAGCAGCACTGGGGGGGGCGGGATTATGAACACTGAAGCTTTCTTT; cdr3_aa: CASSTGGGGIMNTEAFF
d_call: TRBD1; v_call: TRBV7-9; clone_size: NA; j_call: TRBJ1-3; cdr3_nt: TGTGCCAGCAGTTCAACAGGGGGCTCTGGAAACACCATATATTTT; cdr3_aa: CASSSTGGSGNTIYF
d_call: NA; v_call: TRBV12-3/TRBV12-4; clone_size: medium-sized; j_call: TRBJ2-7; cdr3_nt: TGTGCCAGCAGTATATACTCCGAGCAGTACTTC; cdr3_aa: CASSIYSEQYF
d_call: TRBD2; v_call: TRBV5-1; clone_size: few; j_call: TRBJ2-2; cdr3_nt: TGCGCCAGCAGCCCGGGACTAGCGAACACCGGGGAGCTGTTTTTT; cdr3_aa: CASSPGLANTGELFF
d_call: NA; v_call: TRBV7-2; clone_size: NA; j_call: TRBJ1-2; cdr3_nt: TGTGCCAGCAGCCCCATCCACGGGGGCGGCTATGGCTACACCTTC; cdr3_aa: CASSPIHGGGYGYTF
d_call: NA; v_call: TRBV27; clone_size: NA; j_call: TRBJ1-2; cdr3_nt: TGTGCCAGCAGTTCGACCGGGACTCCGAAGGGGTATGGCTACACCTTC; cdr3_aa: CASSSTGTPKGYGYTF
d_call: TRBD2; v_call: TRBV12-3/TRBV12-4; clone_size: NA; j_call: TRBJ2-7; cdr3_nt: TGTGCCAGCAGTTTACTAGCGGATTACGAGCAGTACTTC; cdr3_aa: CASSLLADYEQYF
d_call: TRBD1; v_call: TRBV7-7; clone_size: NA; j_call: TRBJ2-1; cdr3_nt: TGTGCTAGTGCATGGGACAGCGACAATGAGCAGTTCTTC; cdr3_aa: CASAWDSDNEQFF
d_call: NA; v_call: TRBV12-3/TRBV12-4; clone_size: NA; j_call: TRBJ1-1; cdr3_nt: TGTGCCAGCAGTTTGGGGGAGAGGACTGAAGCTTTCTTT; cdr3_aa: CASSLGERTEAFF
d_call: TRBD1; v_call: TRBV30; clone_size: medium-sized; j_call: TRBJ1-1; cdr3_nt: TGTGCCTCGGACAGGGGGCGCGGGAACACTGAAGCTTTCTTT; cdr3_aa: CASDRGRGNTEAFF
d_call: NA; v_call: TRBV5-4; clone_size: NA; j_call: TRBJ1-2; cdr3_nt: TGTGCCAGCAGCCGCTCGGGACTCACTATATACACCTTC; cdr3_aa: CASSRSGLTIYTF
d_call: TRBD1; v_call: TRBV14; clone_size: few; j_call: TRBJ2-7; cdr3_nt: TGTGCCAGCAGCCAACAACAGGGGCCCTACGAGCAGTACTTC; cdr3_aa: CASSQQQGPYEQYF
d_call: NA; v_call: TRBV6-1; clone_size: NA; j_call: TRBJ1-2; cdr3_nt: TGTGCCAGCACCAGAGGACAGTGGGCCGCCTATGGCTACACCTTC; cdr3_aa: CASTRGQWAAYGYTF
d_call: TRBD1; v_call: TRBV12-3/TRBV12-4; clone_size: few; j_call: TRBJ1-1; cdr3_nt: TGTGCCAGCACTATCGGACAGGGGAGGGGAGGCACTGAAGCTTTCTTT; cdr3_aa: CASTIGQGRGGTEAFF
d_call: NA; v_call: TRBV18; clone_size: NA; j_call: TRBJ1-6; cdr3_nt: TGTGCCAGCTCACCAGACAGTTCACCCCTCCACTTT; cdr3_aa: CASSPDSSPLHF
d_call: NA; v_call: TRBV6-5; clone_size: NA; j_call: TRBJ2-2; cdr3_nt: TGTGCCAGCAGTTGGAAGTCTACGAACACCGGGGAGCTGTTTTTT; cdr3_aa: CASSWKSTNTGELFF
d_call: NA; v_call: TRBV5-1; clone_size: NA; j_call: TRBJ2-3; cdr3_nt: TGCGCCAGCAGCCCCCTACTAGCCACAGATACGCAGTATTTT; cdr3_aa: CASSPLLATDTQYF
d_call: TRBD2; v_call: TRBV4-1; clone_size: NA; j_call: TRBJ2-5; cdr3_nt: TGCGCCAGCAGCCATAGCGGGGGGAGAGAGACCCAGTACTTC; cdr3_aa: CASSHSGGRETQYF
d_call: TRBD1; v_call: TRBV11-2; clone_size: NA; j_call: TRBJ2-1; cdr3_nt: TGTGCCAGCAGTTGGGACAGCCAGTTAGAGCAGTTCTTC; cdr3_aa: CASSWDSQLEQFF
d_call: NA; v_call: TRBV5-1; clone_size: few; j_call: TRBJ2-7; cdr3_nt: TGCGCCAGCAAGGGGGAGTACGAGCAGTACTTC; cdr3_aa: CASKGEYEQYF
d_call: NA; v_call: TRBV12-5; clone_size: NA; j_call: TRBJ1-2; cdr3_nt: TGTGCTAGTGGCCAGACAGGAGGTCGTGATGGCTACACCTTC; cdr3_aa: CASGQTGGRDGYTF
d_call: NA; v_call: TRBV12-3/TRBV12-4; clone_size: NA; j_call: TRBJ2-5; cdr3_nt: TGTGCCAGCAGAAGGGGGCAAGAGACCCAGTACTTC; cdr3_aa: CASRRGQETQYF